The following is a T cell receptor beta chain sequence with its context. This entry belongs to a study of radiotherapy plus CTLA-4 blockade in lung cancer. The wider study: Objective responses occurred in 15% to 20% of patients; around 30% had disease control.

V lost 5 bases and J lost 0, with 11 bases in between. This CDR3 has 14 amino acids. In germline, CDR1 is GTSNPN, CDR2 SVGIG (reference sequence). Profiled with immunoSEQ multiplex PCR; TCRdb holds only in-frame clones, not every one. The sample yields 26,000 or so clones, approximately 80% seen once. Chemo-refractory metastatic non-small-cell lung cancer patients underwent focal radiation alongside CTLA-4 blockade with ipilimumab. The chain recombines TRBV30 with TRBJ1-3; no definite D call. The specimen comprised peripheral blood, sampled from a patient treated with radiotherapy plus ipilimumab. The sequence derives from a human donor with non-small cell lung cancer that progressed on radiotherapy plus ipilimumab. The CDR3 DNA sequence: TGTGCCTGGCTAGAACGTACCTCTGGAAACACCATATATTTT. It is translated as CAWLERTSGNTIYF.